Presented here are 30 T cell receptor beta chains from one specimen sequenced in a study of blood T cell repertoires in COVID-19. Profiling relied on immunoSEQ multiplex PCR, and the TCRdb table lists in-frame clones only, not all of them. The table records some 150,000 clones, about four fifths of them present only once. Material: peripheral blood. The receptor source for this set is a man aged 70-80 years with acute or convalescent COVID-19.

The chain employs TRBV10-3 and TRBJ1-5, with TRBD1 matching over 7 bases. The CDR3 contains 14 residues. Germline CDR1 reads ENHRY; CDR2 reads SYGVKD. Losses at the gene ends were 3 bases for V and 5 bases for J; bases not matched to a gene: 4. CDR3 loop: CAISEERGHQPQHF. As DNA, the CDR3 is TGTGCCATCAGTGAAGAAAGGGGGCATCAGCCCCAGCATTTT.

This clone was found once. At one boundary the junction diverges from the germline segment, which might be a read error. This rearrangement joins TRBV7-7 to TRBJ2-7; D is ambiguous. The germline CDR1 and CDR2 sequences are SSHAT and FNYEAQ (reference sequence). The CDR3 extends over 15 amino acids. The CDR3, as DNA: TGTGCTAGCAGCCCTGGTAAGACACCACCTACGAAGCAGTACTTC. Translating it yields CASSPGKTPPTKQYF.

The count of this clone is one. V usage is TRBV19 and J usage is TRBJ2-5; TRBD2 aligns across 7 bases. CDR1 is LNHDA, CDR2 SQIVND, per germline (reference sequence). The CDR3 consists of 15 residues. V shed 0 bases, J shed 2 bases, and the junction held 3 bases outside the gene matches. The CDR3 here is CASSIDGLGQETQYF. CDR3 sequence (DNA): TGTGCCAGTAGTATAGATGGACTAGGGCAAGAGACCCAGTACTTC. Together with reference TRBV19 and TRBJ2-5, the CDR3 gives the full variable domain: DGGITQSPKYLFRKEGQNVTLSCEQNLNHDAMYWYRQDPGQGLRLIYYSQIVNDFQKGDIAEGYSVSREKKESFPLTVTSAQKNPTAFYLCASSIDGLGQETQYFGPGTRLLVL.

CDR3 sequence: CATSGQGFSYEQYF. CDR3 bases: TGTGCCACCAGTGGACAGGGATTCTCCTACGAGCAGTACTTC. The chain joins TRBV24-1 to TRBJ2-7; 7 bases are a match to TRBD1. The CDR3 has 14 amino acids. The germline CDR1 and CDR2 sequences are KGHDR and SFDVKD. V shed 5 bases, J shed 0 bases, and the junction held 3 bases outside the gene matches.

The chain carries TRBV3-1 (or the pseudogene TRBV3-2) and TRBJ2-3, with 14 bases aligning to TRBD2. This CDR3 is built from 14 residues. Germline CDR1 reads LGHDT; CDR2 reads YNNKEL (reference sequence). Trimming removed 10 bases from V and 6 bases from J; junction bases left unmatched: 6. The CDR3 is CATGLAGVGDTQYF. CDR3 bases: TGTGCCACGGGACTAGCGGGAGTCGGGGATACGCAGTATTTT.

This clone was found a few times. The rearrangement links TRBV19 to TRBJ2-6, with 8 bases identical to TRBD1. CDR3 length: 17 amino acids. CDR1 and CDR2 from the germline V gene are LNHDA and SQIVND (reference sequence). The V and J ends lost 6 bases and 3 bases, in that order; junction bases with no gene match: 10. The CDR3 DNA follows: TGTGCCAGTAGATCCCCCCAGGGGGCGGATGGGGCCAACGTCCTGACTTTC. Its translation: CASRSPQGADGANVLTF.

The chain joins TRBV5-1 to TRBJ2-3, with 8 positions matching TRBD1. The ends lost 0 bases at V and 6 bases at J; junction bases unmatched: 9. This CDR3 region has 16 residues. CDR1 and CDR2 from the germline V gene are SGHRS and YFSETQ. Written as DNA, the CDR3 is TGCGCCAGCAGCTTGGGGACAGGGCGTTCGTCGGATACGCAGTATTTT. Protein product: CASSLGTGRSSDTQYF.

The chain links TRBV3-1 (or the pseudogene TRBV3-2) to TRBJ2-3; weak D call: TRBD2 (5 bases). Germline assignment: CDR1 LGHDT and CDR2 YNNKEL (reference sequence). V shed 0 bases and J shed 8 bases, with 24 bases lying between them. CDR3 length: 18 amino acids. CDR3 protein: CASSQDFGSAALYGTQYF. The CDR3 nucleotides read TGTGCCAGCAGCCAAGACTTTGGGAGTGCTGCTTTATATGGTACGCAGTATTTT.

This clone has a count of ten or more. The J gene is TRBJ1-2, the V gene TRBV2, with 8 bases lining up with TRBD1. Germline V CDR1 and CDR2: SNHLY, FYNNEI. Germline trimming cut 5 bases from V and 2 bases from J; bases unmatched to any gene: 4. This CDR3 is built from 14 residues. CDR3 loop: CASSFDRGNYGYTF. For the CDR3, the DNA is TGTGCCAGCAGTTTTGACAGGGGAAACTATGGCTACACCTTC.

V is TRBV19 and J is TRBJ2-2, with TRBD1 matching 10 bases. J lost 7 bases, V lost 6 bases, and 8 bases had no gene match. This CDR3 contains 15 residues. Looked up from germline, CDR1 is LNHDA and CDR2 is SQIVND (reference sequence). In DNA, the CDR3 is TGTGCCAGTAGAACACGACAGGGGGCCGGCGGGGAGCTGTTTTTT. Translating it yields CASRTRQGAGGELFF.

The V and J genes are TRBV19 and TRBJ1-5; 7 bases are a match to TRBD1. CDR1 LNHDA and CDR2 SQIVND come from the germline V gene (reference sequence). With 4 bases clipped from V and 11 bases from J, the junction kept 11 bases outside the gene matches. The CDR3 loop spans 14 amino acids. DNA of the CDR3: TGTGCCAGTAGTACGTACAGGGGTATAGAGGCCCAGCATTTT. Translation: CASSTYRGIEAQHF. Looking up the rest from reference TRBV19 and TRBJ1-5 gives the full variable domain: DGGITQSPKYLFRKEGQNVTLSCEQNLNHDAMYWYRQDPGQGLRLIYYSQIVNDFQKGDIAEGYSVSREKKESFPLTVTSAQKNPTAFYLCASSTYRGIEAQHFGDGTRLSIL.

The chain is built from TRBV16 and TRBJ2-2; perhaps TRBD1 as D (5 bases). Trimming stripped 4 bases from V and 6 bases from J, with 9 bases between. CDR3 length: 13 residues. Per germline, CDR1 KGHSY and CDR2 FQNENV. In DNA form, the CDR3 reads TGTGCCAGCAGCCCCAGGGCTTCCGGGGAGCTGTTTTTT. This gives the protein CASSPRASGELFF.

The chain uses TRBV29-1 and TRBJ1-1; D unresolved. Per germline, CDR1 SQVTM and CDR2 ANQGSEA. The CDR3 runs 15 residues. V was pared by 0 bases and J by 4 bases, with 15 bases between. CDR3 nucleotides: TGCAGCGTTGAAGATGAGTCCGAATGGAGCACTGAAGCTTTCTTT. This sequence encodes CSVEDESEWSTEAFF. Together with reference TRBV29-1 and TRBJ1-1, the CDR3 gives the full variable domain: SAVISQKPSRDICQRGTSLTIQCQVDSQVTMMFWYRQQPGQSLTLIATANQGSEATYESGFVIDKFPISRPNLTFSTLTVSNMSPEDSSIYLCSVEDESEWSTEAFFGQGTRLTVV.

The J gene is TRBJ1-3, the V gene TRBV7-8, with D unclear. The CDR3 is made up of 16 amino acids. Per germline, CDR1 SGHVS and CDR2 FQNEAQ. V was shortened by 3 bases and J by 0 bases, with 12 bases between the two germline ends. The CDR3 sequence is CASSFLLSVSGNTIYF. DNA for the CDR3: TGTGCCAGCAGCTTTCTCCTCAGCGTCTCTGGAAACACCATATATTTT.

The J gene is TRBJ1-5, the V gene TRBV6-5; 7 bases agree with TRBD1. The ends lost 6 bases at V and 5 bases at J; junction bases unmatched: 4. This CDR3 region has 13 residues. The V gene's germline CDR1 is MNHEY and CDR2 SVGAGI. As DNA, the CDR3 is TGTGCCAGCAGGACAGGGAGTTATCAGCCCCAGCATTTT. Translating gives CASRTGSYQPQHF.

The rearrangement joins TRBV18 to TRBJ2-7; the D is unclear. V lost 2 bases to trimming and J lost 11 bases, with 16 bases between them. This CDR3 has 13 amino acids. Germline values: CDR1 KGHSH, CDR2 LQKENI. The CDR3 DNA reads as TGTGCCAGCTCACCAGGTCCCAGGCAAATCGAGTACTTC. This translates into CASSPGPRQIEYF.

The chain employs TRBV7-3 and TRBJ2-5; 11 bases line up with TRBD1. The CDR3 is made up of 16 amino acids. The junction had 12 bases not matched to a gene; V was cut back by 5 bases and J by 7 bases. Germline values: CDR1 SGHTA, CDR2 FQGTGA. CDR3 protein: CASSRTGGPPYGTQYF. The CDR3 DNA sequence: TGTGCCAGCAGCCGGACAGGGGGCCCCCCTTATGGGACCCAGTACTTC.

V and J are TRBV5-1 and TRBJ2-5; 8 bases align to TRBD2. Trimming cost V 4 bases and J 1 base; bases outside gene matches: 3. Germline values: CDR1 SGHRS, CDR2 YFSETQ. The CDR3 is made up of 14 amino acids. CDR3 nucleotide sequence: TGCGCCAGCAGCAGCGGGGGCGTCCAAGAGACCCAGTACTTC. This sequence encodes CASSSGGVQETQYF.

The chain uses TRBV3-1 (or the pseudogene TRBV3-2) and TRBJ2-3; TRBD1 agrees at 7 bases. The ends lost 4 bases at V and 3 bases at J; junction bases unmatched: 7. CDR1 LGHDT and CDR2 YNNKEL come from the germline V gene (reference sequence). The CDR3 contains 15 residues. CDR3 sequence: CASSLRTGMTDTQYF. The DNA for the CDR3 is TGTGCCAGCAGCCTCCGGACAGGTATGACAGATACGCAGTATTTT.

CDR3 DNA sequence: TGTGCCAGCAGCTTCTCAGGGGCGGCAGGGGGTGTTAATGAAAAACTGTTTTTT. Translating it yields CASSFSGAAGGVNEKLFF. The genes are TRBV5-6 and TRBJ1-4; 7 bases are shared with TRBD1. After removal of 2 bases from V and 4 bases from J, the junction contained 14 bases not matched to a gene. The CDR3 is 18 residues long. Germline V gives CDR1 SGHDT, CDR2 YYEEEE.

The chain recombines TRBV6-5 with TRBJ2-7, with TRBD2 identical over 9 bases. Germline-derived CDR1 and CDR2 are MNHEY and SVGAGI. This CDR3 has 14 residues. The trim removed 8 bases at V and 2 bases at J, leaving 7 bases unmatched. CDR3 coding DNA: TGTGCCAGCCTGAGGACTAGCGAGACCTACGAGCAGTACTTC. Translating it yields CASLRTSETYEQYF.

This clone showed up just once. This chain connects TRBV7-3 to TRBJ1-1, with D tentatively TRBD1 (5 bases). The CDR3 sequence is 13 residues long. Trimming cost V 1 base and J 3 bases, with 6 bases left between them. Germline assignment: CDR1 SGHTA and CDR2 FQGTGA. CDR3: CASSLRGDTEAFF. CDR3 nucleotides: TGTGCCAGCAGCTTAAGGGGGGACACTGAAGCTTTCTTT.

The rearrangement uses TRBV10-3 and TRBJ1-6, with 7 bases lining up with TRBD1. The CDR3 has 13 amino acids. CDR1 is ENHRY and CDR2 is SYGVKD in the germline V gene. V dropped 10 bases and J dropped 10; count of bases not matched to a gene: 10. The CDR3 is CATIGQAGSPLHF. The CDR3 nucleotides are TGTGCCACCATTGGACAGGCTGGATCACCCCTCCACTTT.

The rearrangement links TRBV28 to TRBJ2-1, with 8 bases that match TRBD2. The length of the CDR3 is 15 residues. The junction had 13 bases not matched to a gene; V was cut back by 5 bases and J by 10 bases. The V gene's germline CDR1 is MDHEN and CDR2 SYDVKM. CDR3 sequence: CASSGAGAGSSEQFF. CDR3 DNA: TGTGCCAGCAGTGGAGCGGGAGCGGGGTCCTCGGAGCAGTTCTTC.

This clone was counted only a few times. The sample has other DNA sequences that encode this CDR3 too. The rearrangement uses TRBV12-3 or TRBV12-4 and TRBJ1-5; the match to TRBD1 covers 7 bases. The CDR3 runs to 13 residues. With 6 bases clipped from V and 2 bases from J, the junction kept 1 base outside the gene matches. CDR3 sequence reads: CASRGTGNQPQHF. CDR3 bases: TGTGCCAGCAGAGGGACAGGCAATCAGCCCCAGCATTTT.

The CDR3 nucleotides are TGTGCCAGCACCCGGGACAGGAACACTGAAGCTTTCTTT. As protein: CASTRDRNTEAFF. The chain combines TRBV3-1 (or the pseudogene TRBV3-2) with TRBJ1-1, with TRBD1 matching over 7 bases. V was clipped by 7 bases and J by 1 base; unmatched bases: 3. CDR3 size: 13 residues. Germline V gene sequence: CDR1 LGHDT, CDR2 YNNKEL (reference sequence).

The V call is TRBV6-5, the J call TRBJ1-5; TRBD1 matches at 8 bases. The CDR3 is 15 amino acids. The V gene end was trimmed by 6 bases and the J gene end by 5 bases; junction bases not matched to a gene: 9. CDR1 and CDR2 from the germline V gene are MNHEY and SVGAGI. The CDR3 DNA reads TGTGCCAGCAGCAATGACAGGGGTCCAGATCAGCCCCAGCATTTT. Its protein product is CASSNDRGPDQPQHF.

The chain employs TRBV30 and TRBJ2-1; possible D gene TRBD1, 5 bases. This CDR3 contains 15 residues. In germline, CDR1 is GTSNPN, CDR2 SVGIG (reference sequence). V lost 3 bases, J lost 2 bases, and 14 bases lay in between. This chain's CDR3 is CAWSRAPTTYNEQFF. DNA of the CDR3: TGTGCCTGGAGCAGGGCCCCTACTACCTACAATGAGCAGTTCTTC.

The J gene is TRBJ1-6, the V gene TRBV6-5; 9 bases are shared with TRBD1. The junction had 4 bases not matched to a gene; V was cut back by 7 bases and J by 6 bases. The CDR3 length is 14 residues. Germline V gene sequence: CDR1 MNHEY, CDR2 SVGAGI. The CDR3, as DNA: TGTGCCAGCAAACCGGGACAGGGTAATTCACCCCTCCACTTT. This encodes CASKPGQGNSPLHF.

The chain recombines TRBV5-3 with TRBJ2-7; D gene unclear. TRBV5-3 is recorded as an ORF, its role being uncertain. V lost 0 bases, J lost 0 bases, and 4 bases lay in between. The CDR3 consists of 13 residues. The CDR3 here is CARSLGHSYEQYF. As DNA, the CDR3 is TGTGCCAGAAGCTTGGGTCACTCCTACGAGCAGTACTTC.